The rows below give T cell receptor beta chains drawn from one sample of a study of OX40 agonist ivuxolimab in advanced cancers. Method: immunoSEQ multiplex PCR; TCRdb's copy keeps in-frame clones and lacks some. This sample carries about 36,000 clones, about 80% of them seen once, and the ten largest clones take about 18%. Here the sequenced sample was CD4+ or CD8+ T cells sorted from blood, taken in a trial of the OX40 agonist ivuxolimab. These receptors came from an adult with an advanced solid tumor such as melanoma, head and neck, liver or kidney cancer. CDR3s include the opening cysteine and the closing phenylalanine or tryptophan. The D gene is left open where the match is weak. Some rows mark clone size as missing; the rest say once, few, many or name a class of expanded clone.

clone_size,d_call,v_call,j_call,cdr3_nt,cdr3_aa
few,TRBD2,TRBV30,TRBJ2-3,TGTGCCTGGAGTCTAAGCGGGGGGGCCACAGATACGCAGTATTTT,CAWSLSGGATDTQYF
.,TRBD1,TRBV5-1,TRBJ2-1,TGCGCCAGCAGCTTGGAGGGAACAGGGGGCAATGAGCAGTTCTTC,CASSLEGTGGNEQFF
.,.,TRBV5-1,TRBJ2-5,TGCGCCAGCAGCTTTGGCCGGGCGGACCAAGAGACCCAGTACTTC,CASSFGRADQETQYF
.,.,TRBV30,TRBJ1-1,TGTGCCTGGAGACAGGAAGGCACTGAAGCTTTCTTT,CAWRQEGTEAFF
.,.,TRBV5-1,TRBJ2-2,TGCGCCAGCAGCTTGAGGGGAAGTACCACCGGGGAGCTGTTTTTT,CASSLRGSTTGELFF
.,.,TRBV7-9,TRBJ1-2,TGTGCCAGCAGCTTAGCCGCGAACGAGGGAGGCTACACCTTC,CASSLAANEGGYTF
.,TRBD1,TRBV5-1,TRBJ1-2,TGCGCCAGCAGCTTGGCCGGGACAGGGGGCGAGGGCTACACCTTC,CASSLAGTGGEGYTF
once,.,TRBV5-6,TRBJ2-2,TGTGCCAGCAGCTTGGTTAGCGCCCCGAACACCGGGGAGCTGTTTTTT,CASSLVSAPNTGELFF
once,TRBD2,TRBV10-3,TRBJ2-1,TGTGCCATGCGGGAGGGCGGTGGGGGGAATGAGCAGTTCTTC,CAMREGGGGNEQFF
.,TRBD1,TRBV6-1,TRBJ1-5,TGTGCCAGCACGGGACAGAATAATCAGCCCCAGCATTTT,CASTGQNNQPQHF
.,.,TRBV13,TRBJ1-1,TGTGCCAGCAGCGGGGGGCCGAACACTGAAGCTTTCTTT,CASSGGPNTEAFF
.,TRBD1,TRBV25-1,TRBJ2-1,TGTGCCAGCAGTGATCGGACAGGGCTGGAGCAGTTCTTC,CASSDRTGLEQFF
.,TRBD1,TRBV4-1,TRBJ2-2,TGCGCCAGCAGCCCGGACAGGTTGAACACCGGGGAGCTGTTTTTT,CASSPDRLNTGELFF
.,TRBD2,TRBV4-1,TRBJ2-1,TGCGCCAGCAGCCAGCTACTAGCGAGCTCCTACAATGAGCAGTTCTTC,CASSQLLASSYNEQFF
.,.,TRBV5-1,TRBJ1-1,TGCGCCAGCAGCTTGTCTGTGAACACTGAAGCTTTCTTT,CASSLSVNTEAFF
.,.,TRBV25-1,TRBJ2-5,TGTGCCACCTCCGGGGCCCCCGTGAGGGCCCAGTACTTC,CATSGAPVRAQYF
.,.,TRBV12-2,TRBJ1-5,TGTGCAAGTCGCTTATCAGGACCCTGCTATAGCAATCAGCCCCAGCATTTT,CASRLSGPCYSNQPQHF
.,TRBD1,TRBV5-1,TRBJ1-2,TGCGCCAGCAGCTTATACCCTCCGGGACAGGGGTACGGCTACACCTTC,CASSLYPPGQGYGYTF
once,TRBD2,TRBV28,TRBJ2-3,TGTGCCAGCAGTTCACTCGGACTAGCGGGGATAGATACGCAGTATTTT,CASSSLGLAGIDTQYF
medium-sized,.,TRBV6-1,TRBJ1-6,TGTGCCAGCAGTGGGGACGGTGGGAATAATTCACCCCTCCACTTT,CASSGDGGNNSPLHF
once,.,TRBV7-3,TRBJ1-1,TGTGCCAGCAGCTTACACGGGGCGAACACTGAAGCTTTCTTT,CASSLHGANTEAFF
.,.,TRBV2,TRBJ2-7,TGTGCCAGCAGTGAAGAACAGGGAGGTAACGAGCAGTACTTC,CASSEEQGGNEQYF
.,.,TRBV5-1,TRBJ1-2,TGCGCCAGCAGCTTGGCCATGACGGGGTCCTATGGCTACACCTTC,CASSLAMTGSYGYTF
.,TRBD1,TRBV5-4,TRBJ1-6,TGTGCCAGCAGCCCGGGACAGTATAATTCACCCCTCCACTTT,CASSPGQYNSPLHF
few,.,TRBV27,TRBJ2-5,TGTGCCAGCAGTTTATATCGGGGGGCAGGGGAGACCCAGTACTTC,CASSLYRGAGETQYF
.,.,TRBV6-5,TRBJ1-1,TGTGCCAGCAGAACCCCGGGGGGTACTGAAGCTTTCTTT,CASRTPGGTEAFF
.,.,TRBV6-1,TRBJ1-5,TGTGCCAGCAGTGAACTCGAGGGAGGGAGGGGGGTGCCCCAGCATTTT,CASSELEGGRGVPQHF
.,.,TRBV6-5,TRBJ1-1,TGTGCCAGCAGTTACTCGACAATTACTGAAGCTTTCTTT,CASSYSTITEAFF
few,.,TRBV20-1,TRBJ1-2,TGCAGTGCATCAGACAGCTATGGCTACACCTTC,CSASDSYGYTF
.,.,TRBV2,TRBJ1-5,TGTGCCAGCAGAAAGGGCAATCAGCCCCAGCATTTT,CASRKGNQPQHF
.,TRBD2,TRBV9,TRBJ2-5,TGTGCCAGCAGCGTAGGAGCGGGGGGCCGCCAAGAGACCCAGTACTTC,CASSVGAGGRQETQYF
.,.,TRBV6-5,TRBJ1-5,TGTGCCAGCAGGGTGACAGACAATCAGCCCCAGCATTTT,CASRVTDNQPQHF
.,.,TRBV19,TRBJ1-5,TGTGCCAGTAGGCTCGGAGGGGCGGATCAGCCCCAGCATTTT,CASRLGGADQPQHF
.,.,TRBV18,TRBJ2-2,TGTGCCAGCTCACCCCTGAGGGTATCGAACACCGGGGAGCTGTTTTTT,CASSPLRVSNTGELFF
.,.,TRBV7-3,TRBJ2-3,TGTGCCAGCGGTAGGGGAAGCACAGATACGCAGTATTTT,CASGRGSTDTQYF